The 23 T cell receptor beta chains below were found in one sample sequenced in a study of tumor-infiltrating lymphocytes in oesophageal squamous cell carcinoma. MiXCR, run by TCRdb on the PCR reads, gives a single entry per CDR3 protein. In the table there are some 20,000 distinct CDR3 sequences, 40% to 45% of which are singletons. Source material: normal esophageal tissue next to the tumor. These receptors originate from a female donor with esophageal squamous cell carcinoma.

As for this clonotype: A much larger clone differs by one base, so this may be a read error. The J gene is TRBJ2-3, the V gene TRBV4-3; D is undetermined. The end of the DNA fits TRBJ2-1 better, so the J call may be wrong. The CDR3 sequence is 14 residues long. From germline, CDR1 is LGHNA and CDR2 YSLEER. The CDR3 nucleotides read TGCGCCAGCAGCCAGGCCGAGAGTACCTACGAGCAGTTCTTC. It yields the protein CASSQAESTYEQFF.

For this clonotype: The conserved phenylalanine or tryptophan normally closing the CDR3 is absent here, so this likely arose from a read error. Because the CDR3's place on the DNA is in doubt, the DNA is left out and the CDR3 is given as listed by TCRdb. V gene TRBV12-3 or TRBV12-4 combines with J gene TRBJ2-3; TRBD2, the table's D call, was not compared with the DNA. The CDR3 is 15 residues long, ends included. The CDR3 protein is CASMRFLGETQYFGP.

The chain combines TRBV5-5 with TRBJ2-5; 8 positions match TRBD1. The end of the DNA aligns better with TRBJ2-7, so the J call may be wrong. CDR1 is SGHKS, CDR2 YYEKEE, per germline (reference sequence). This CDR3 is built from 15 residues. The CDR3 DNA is TGTGCCAGCAGCACAACCCGGACAGGGTTCTACGAGCAGTACTTC. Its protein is CASSTTRTGFYEQYF.

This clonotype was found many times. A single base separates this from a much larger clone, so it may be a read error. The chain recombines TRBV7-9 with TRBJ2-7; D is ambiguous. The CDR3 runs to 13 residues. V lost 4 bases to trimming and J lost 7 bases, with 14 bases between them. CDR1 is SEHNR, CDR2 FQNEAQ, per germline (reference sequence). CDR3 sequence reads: CASSWTADDEQYF. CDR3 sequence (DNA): TGTGCCAGCAGCTGGACGGCGGACGATGAGCAGTACTTC.

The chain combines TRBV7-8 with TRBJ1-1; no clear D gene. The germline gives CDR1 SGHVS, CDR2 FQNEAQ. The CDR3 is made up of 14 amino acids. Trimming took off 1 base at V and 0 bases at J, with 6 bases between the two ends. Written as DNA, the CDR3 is TGTGCCAGCAGCTTAGGGGGTTTGAACACTGAAGCTTTCTTT. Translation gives CASSLGGLNTEAFF.

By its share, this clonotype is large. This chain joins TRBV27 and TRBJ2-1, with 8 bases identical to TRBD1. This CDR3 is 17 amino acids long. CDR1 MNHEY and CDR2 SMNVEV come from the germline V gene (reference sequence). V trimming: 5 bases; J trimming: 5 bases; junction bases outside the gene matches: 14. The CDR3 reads CASSLGDRPGINNEQFF. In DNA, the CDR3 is TGTGCCAGCAGTCTGGGGGACAGGCCGGGAATCAACAATGAGCAGTTCTTC.

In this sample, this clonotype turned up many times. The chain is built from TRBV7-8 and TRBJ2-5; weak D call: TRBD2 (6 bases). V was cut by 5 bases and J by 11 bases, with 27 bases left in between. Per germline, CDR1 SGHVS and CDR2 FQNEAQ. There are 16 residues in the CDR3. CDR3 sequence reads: CASSPRASDQINEQYF. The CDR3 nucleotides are TGTGCCAGCAGCCCGCGGGCTAGCGACCAAATCAATGAGCAGTACTTC.

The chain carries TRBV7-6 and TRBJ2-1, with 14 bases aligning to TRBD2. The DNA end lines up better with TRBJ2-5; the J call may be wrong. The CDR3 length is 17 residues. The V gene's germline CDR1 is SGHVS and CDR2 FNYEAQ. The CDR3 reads CASSVGLAGGGQETQYF. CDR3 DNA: TGTGCCAGCAGCGTAGGACTAGCGGGAGGAGGCCAAGAGACCCAGTACTTC.

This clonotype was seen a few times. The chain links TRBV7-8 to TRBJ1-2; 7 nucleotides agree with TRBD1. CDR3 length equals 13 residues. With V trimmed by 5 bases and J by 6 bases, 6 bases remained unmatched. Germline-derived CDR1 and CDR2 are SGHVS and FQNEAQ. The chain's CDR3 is CASSDDREHGYTF. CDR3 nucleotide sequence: TGTGCCAGCAGCGATGACAGGGAACATGGCTACACCTTC.

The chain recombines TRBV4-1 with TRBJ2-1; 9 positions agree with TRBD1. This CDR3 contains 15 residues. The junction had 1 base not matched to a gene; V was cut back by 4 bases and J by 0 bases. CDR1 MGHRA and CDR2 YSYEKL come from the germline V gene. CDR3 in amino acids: CASSPQGASYNEQFF. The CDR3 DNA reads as TGCGCCAGCAGCCCACAGGGGGCCTCCTACAATGAGCAGTTCTTC.

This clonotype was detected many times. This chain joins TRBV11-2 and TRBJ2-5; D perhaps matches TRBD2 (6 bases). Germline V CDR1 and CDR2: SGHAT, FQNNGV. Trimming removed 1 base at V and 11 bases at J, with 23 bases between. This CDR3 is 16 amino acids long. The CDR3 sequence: CASSLGRGGVYNEQYF. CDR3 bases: TGTGCCAGCAGCTTAGGACGCGGAGGGGTCTACAATGAGCAGTACTTC.

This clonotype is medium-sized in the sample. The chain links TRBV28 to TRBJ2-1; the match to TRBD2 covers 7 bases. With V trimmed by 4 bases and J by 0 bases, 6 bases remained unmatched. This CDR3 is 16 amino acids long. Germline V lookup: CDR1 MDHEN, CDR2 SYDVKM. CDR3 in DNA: TGTGCCAGCAGTTCGCCCGGGACTAACTCCTACAATGAGCAGTTCTTC. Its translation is CASSSPGTNSYNEQFF.

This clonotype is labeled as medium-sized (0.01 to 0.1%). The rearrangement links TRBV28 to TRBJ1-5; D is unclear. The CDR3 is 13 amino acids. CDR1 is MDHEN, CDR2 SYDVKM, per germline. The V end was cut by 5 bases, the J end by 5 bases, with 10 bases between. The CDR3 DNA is TGTGCCAGCAGTGGCCTGGTTGATCAGCCCCAGCATTTT. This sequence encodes CASSGLVDQPQHF.

The CDR3 loop reads CASSYRLAYEQYF. The DNA for the CDR3 is TGTGCCAGCAGTTACCGTCTTGCCTACGAGCAGTACTTC. The V and J genes are TRBV6-2 or TRBV6-3 and TRBJ2-1; D is unresolved. The end of the DNA fits TRBJ2-7 better, so the J call may be wrong. Germline assignment: CDR1 MNHEY and CDR2 SVGEGT. There are 13 residues in the CDR3.

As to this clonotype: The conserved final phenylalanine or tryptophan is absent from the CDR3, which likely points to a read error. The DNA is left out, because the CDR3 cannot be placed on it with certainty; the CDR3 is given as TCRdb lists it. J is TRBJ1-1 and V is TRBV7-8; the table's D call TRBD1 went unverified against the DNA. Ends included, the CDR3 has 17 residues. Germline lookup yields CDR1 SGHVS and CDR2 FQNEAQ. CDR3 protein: CASSSYAGSDYEQYFGP.

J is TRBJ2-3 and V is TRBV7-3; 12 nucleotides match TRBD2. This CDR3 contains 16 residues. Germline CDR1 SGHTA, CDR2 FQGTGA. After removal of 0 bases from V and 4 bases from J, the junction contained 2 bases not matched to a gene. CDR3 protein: CASSLTLAGGPDTQYF. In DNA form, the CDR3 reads TGTGCCAGCAGCTTAACGCTAGCGGGAGGGCCAGATACGCAGTATTTT. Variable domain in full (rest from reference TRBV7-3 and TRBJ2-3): GAGVSQTPSNKVTEKGKYVELRCDPISGHTALYWYRQSLGQGPEFLIYFQGTGAADDSGLPNDRFFAVRPEGSVSTLKIQRTERGDSAVYLCASSLTLAGGPDTQYFGPGTRLTVL.

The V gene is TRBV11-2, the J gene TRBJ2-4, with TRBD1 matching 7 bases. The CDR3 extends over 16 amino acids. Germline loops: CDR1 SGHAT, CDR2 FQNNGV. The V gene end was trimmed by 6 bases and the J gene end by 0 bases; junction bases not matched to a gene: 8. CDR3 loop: CASRPTGVLAKNIQYF. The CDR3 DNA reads TGTGCCAGCAGACCAACAGGGGTACTAGCCAAAAACATTCAGTACTTC.

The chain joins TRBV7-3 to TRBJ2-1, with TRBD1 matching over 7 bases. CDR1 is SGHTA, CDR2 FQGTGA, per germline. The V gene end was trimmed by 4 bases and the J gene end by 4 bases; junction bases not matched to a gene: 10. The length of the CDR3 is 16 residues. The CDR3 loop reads CASSYRGQRGYNEQFF. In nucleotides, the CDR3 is TGTGCCAGCAGCTACCGGGGACAGAGGGGTTACAATGAGCAGTTCTTC.

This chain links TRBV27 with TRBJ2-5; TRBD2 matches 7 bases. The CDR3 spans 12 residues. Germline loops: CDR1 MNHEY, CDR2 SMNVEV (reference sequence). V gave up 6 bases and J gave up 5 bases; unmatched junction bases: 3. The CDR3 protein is CASRGGRETQYF. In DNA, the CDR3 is TGTGCCAGCAGGGGAGGGCGGGAGACCCAGTACTTC.

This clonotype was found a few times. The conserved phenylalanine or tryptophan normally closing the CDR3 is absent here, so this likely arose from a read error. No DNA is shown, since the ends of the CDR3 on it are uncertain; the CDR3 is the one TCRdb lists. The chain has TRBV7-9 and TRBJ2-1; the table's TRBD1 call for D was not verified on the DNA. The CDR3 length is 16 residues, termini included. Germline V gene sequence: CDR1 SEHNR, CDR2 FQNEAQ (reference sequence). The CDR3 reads CASSLDGTVYGYTFGS.

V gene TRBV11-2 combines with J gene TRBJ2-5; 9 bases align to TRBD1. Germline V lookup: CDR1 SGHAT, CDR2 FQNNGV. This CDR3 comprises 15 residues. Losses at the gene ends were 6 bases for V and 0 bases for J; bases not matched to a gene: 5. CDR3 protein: CASRAGQGNQETQYF. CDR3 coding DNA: TGTGCCAGCAGAGCGGGACAGGGTAACCAAGAGACCCAGTACTTC.

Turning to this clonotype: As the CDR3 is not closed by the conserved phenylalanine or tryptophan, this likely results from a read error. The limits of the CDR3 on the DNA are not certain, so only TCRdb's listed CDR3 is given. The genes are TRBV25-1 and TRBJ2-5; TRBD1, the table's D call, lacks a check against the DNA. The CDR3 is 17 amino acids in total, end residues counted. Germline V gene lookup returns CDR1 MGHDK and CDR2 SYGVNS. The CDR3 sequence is CASSESEGKGYEQYFGN.

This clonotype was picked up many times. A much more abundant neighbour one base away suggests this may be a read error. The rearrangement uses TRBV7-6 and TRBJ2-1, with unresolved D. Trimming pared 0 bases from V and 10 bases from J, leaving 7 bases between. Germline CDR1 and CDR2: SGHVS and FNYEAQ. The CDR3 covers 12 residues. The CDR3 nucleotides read TGTGCCAGCAGCTTAGCGCCCTACGAGCAGTTCTTC. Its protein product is CASSLAPYEQFF. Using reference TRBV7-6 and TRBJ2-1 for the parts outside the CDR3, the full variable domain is GAGVSQSPRYKVTKRGQDVALRCDPISGHVSLYWYRQALGQGPEFLTYFNYEAQQDKSGLPNDRFSAERPEGSISTLTIQRTEQRDSAMYRCASSLAPYEQFFGPGTRLTVL.